This T cell receptor beta chain was captured by sequencing in a study of long-term antiretroviral therapy in people with HIV. The study's findings and limits: Repertoires looked antigen-experienced, with only a slight naive shift after ART.

Cryopreserved PBMC samples of roughly 0.85-11 million cells were used for DNA extraction. Sequencing relied on immunoSEQ assay v3.0, run at survey level. The table came from immunoSEQ multiplex PCR; TCRdb's copy has only in-frame clones and leaves some out. The profile shows some 16,000 clones, approximately 81% of them singletons. This CDR3 contains 15 residues. CDR1 and CDR2 from the germline V gene are KGHSH and LQKENI. V lost 6 bases and J lost 2, with 16 bases in between. This clone was observed a single time. Its antigen is currently unknown. The sequence was collected from a woman in her thirties or forties with HIV. This chain uses TRBV18 with TRBJ2-5, with D perhaps matching TRBD2 (5 bases). Sequenced material: unsorted PBMCs, taken 0.5 years after starting antiretroviral therapy. Written as DNA, the CDR3 is TGTGCCAGCTCCCCTTTACTAGGCCCGCAAGAGACCCAGTACTTC. Amino acids: CASSPLLGPQETQYF. Filled out from reference TRBV18 and TRBJ2-5, the complete variable domain reads NAGVMQNPRHLVRRRGQEARLRCSPMKGHSHVYWYRQLPEEGLKFMVYLQKENIIDESGMPKERFSAEFPKEGPSILRIQQVVRGDSAAYFCASSPLLGPQETQYFGPGTRLLVL.